One T cell receptor beta chain is described in this entry. This specimen comes from a study of cytomegalovirus exposure and HLA in healthy donors. PCR primers comprised 60 Vbeta and 13 Jbeta primers. Assay: immunoSEQ multiplex PCR; the TCRdb copy retains only in-frame clones and omits some. Its listing shows about 92,000 clones. Per the germline V gene, CDR1 is SGDLS and CDR2 is YYNGEE. V dropped 4 bases and J dropped 3; count of bases not matched to a gene: 10. The CDR3 runs to 15 residues. The sequence derives from a man between 50 and 59 years old in good health and CMV-seropositive. The chain recombines TRBV9 with TRBJ2-7, with 7 bases aligning to TRBD2. The sample was PBMCs. In nucleotides, the CDR3 is TGTGCCAGCAGCCCTAGGACGGGGGGATTCTACGAGCAGTACTTC. Translating gives CASSPRTGGFYEQYF.